A selection of T cell receptor beta chains follows, all from one sample in a study of T cells expressing NK-cell markers. TCRdb re-called the 5' RACE reads; one entry per CDR3 protein, DNA not given. This sample's table has approximately 440,000 distinct CDR3 sequences. Sequencing input: blood T cells: a sorted CD56 or NKG2C T cell subset, CD4+ or CD8+ T cells, or bulk PBMC T cells (not recorded which). Receptor source: a woman aged 50 to 60 in good health. Each CDR3 is given with its conserved first and last residue.

j_call,v_call,cdr3_length,cdr3_aa
TRBJ2-5,TRBV15,13,CATSRDQQETQYF
TRBJ2-2,TRBV6-4,14,CASSRTTNTGELFF
TRBJ2-5,TRBV9,16,CASSVGLAGVQETQYF
TRBJ1-2,TRBV14,15,CASSPAGPTGYGYTF
TRBJ2-1,TRBV12-3/TRBV12-4,14,CASTPTGVYNEQFF
TRBJ1-1,TRBV18,14,CASSPKAMNTEAFF
TRBJ2-7,TRBV5-1,14,CASSPQTGTYEQYF
TRBJ2-1,TRBV3-1,15,CASSQDRGLFSEQFF
TRBJ2-1,TRBV6-2/TRBV6-3,15,CASSSPTSSNNEQFF
TRBJ2-1,TRBV5-6,14,CASSIPGPYNEQFF
TRBJ2-1,TRBV3-1,14,CASSQRGPRHEQFF
TRBJ2-1,TRBV5-1,11,CASSDLDEQFF
TRBJ2-5,TRBV15,17,CATSRVRSGKRPETQYF
TRBJ1-4,TRBV7-8,15,CASSLGGGLNEKLFF
TRBJ2-5,TRBV7-9,13,CASSRPGGETQYF
TRBJ2-3,TRBV2,15,CASSELGTVGDTQYF
TRBJ1-1,TRBV29-1,14,CSARGGVWNTEAFF
TRBJ2-1,TRBV5-1,15,CASSPVAGGPDEQFF
TRBJ2-1,TRBV12-3/TRBV12-4,15,CASSLEGSFWNEQFF
TRBJ2-2,TRBV6-5,17,CASSSPGLAGSGGELFF
TRBJ1-4,TRBV29-1,11,CSGLRGEKLFF
TRBJ2-7,TRBV2,13,CASTLIRMYEQYF
TRBJ2-3,TRBV4-1,11,CASSAGDTQYF
TRBJ2-1,TRBV5-1,15,CASSPRSESRHEQFF
TRBJ1-1,TRBV27,17,CASSLRGGQGLNTEAFF
TRBJ1-1,TRBV19,16,CASKTAGGIMNTEAFF
TRBJ2-1,TRBV6-6,18,CASSYSRTGGISYNEQFF
TRBJ2-7,TRBV7-2,18,CASSLAGTSGSHSYEQYF
TRBJ1-5,TRBV29-1,13,CSVEFSQPGAQHF
TRBJ2-5,TRBV5-5,14,CASSWDLAQETQYF
TRBJ1-1,TRBV7-9,14,CASTLPAQGTEAFF
TRBJ2-3,TRBV2,15,CASSSTPPRGYTQYF
TRBJ1-1,TRBV6-1,11,CASSRDRSAFF
TRBJ2-1,TRBV4-1,17,CASSLEGGLAGDNEQFF
TRBJ2-5,TRBV18,15,CASSPRDRVQETQYF
TRBJ2-6,TRBV5-6,18,CASSSPGQWSSGANVLTF
TRBJ1-3,TRBV20-1,13,CSASRQGGNTIYF
TRBJ2-5,TRBV6-2/TRBV6-3,18,CASSSPRLRTSWQETQYF
TRBJ2-7,TRBV5-1,15,CASSLARGRAPEQYF
TRBJ1-2,TRBV20-1,15,CSARDRGRGLKGYTF
TRBJ2-2,TRBV6-5,17,CASRHGTGGANTGELFF